Following are 9 T cell receptor beta chains from one sample sequenced in a study of identical twins. Via MiXCR, TCRdb re-called the 5' RACE reads, giving one row per CDR3 protein. The profile covers 1.5 million to 2 million distinct CDR3 sequences, with roughly a third appearing a single time and around 0.3% taken by the ten largest. Sequencing used cord blood. The origin of the receptors is a newborn girl in good health.

This clonotype was detected a few times. The chain combines TRBV10-3 with TRBJ2-3, with 12 bases lining up with TRBD2. From germline, CDR1 is ENHRY and CDR2 SYGVKD. The CDR3 runs to 16 residues. The V segment lost 6 bases and the J segment 8 bases; nucleotides outside the gene matches: 12. The CDR3 DNA reads TGTGCCATCAGGAACCTAGCGGGGGGGCTGGCCTCTACGCAGTATTTT. It specifies CAIRNLAGGLASTQYF.

The rearrangement joins TRBV7-9 to TRBJ1-2; 7 bases fit TRBD1. The germline CDR1 and CDR2 sequences are SEHNR and FQNEAQ (reference sequence). The CDR3 runs 15 residues. V lost 5 bases to trimming and J lost 0 bases; unmatched junction nucleotides: 6. CDR3 loop: CASSRQGQANYGYTF. The CDR3 DNA reads as TGTGCCAGCAGCAGACAGGGCCAAGCTAACTATGGCTACACCTTC. The full variable domain, rest sourced from reference TRBV7-9 and TRBJ1-2, is DTGVSQNPRHKITKRGQNVTFRCDPISEHNRLYWYRQTLGQGPEFLTYFQNEAQLEKSRLLSDRFSAERPKGSFSTLEIQRTEQGDSAMYLCASSRQGQANYGYTFGSGTRLTVV.

The V gene is TRBV25-1, the J gene TRBJ1-4; D might be TRBD1 (6 bases). Germline-derived CDR1 and CDR2 are MGHDK and SYGVNS. V lost 5 bases and J lost 0, with 10 bases in between. The CDR3 spans 15 residues. In nucleotides, the CDR3 is TGTGCCAGCAGTTGGACAGCAGCAACTAATGAAAAACTGTTTTTT. Translated, it gives CASSWTAATNEKLFF.

This clonotype has a handful of counts. The gene calls are TRBV27 and TRBJ1-2, with a possible D match to TRBD1 (6 bases). Trimming pared 5 bases from V and 6 bases from J, leaving 13 bases between. In germline, CDR1 is MNHEY, CDR2 SMNVEV (reference sequence). The CDR3 extends over 13 amino acids. The CDR3 sequence: CASSRSGVHGYTF. Here the CDR3 DNA reads TGTGCCAGCAGTCGCTCAGGGGTCCATGGCTACACCTTC.

The V gene is TRBV11-2, the J gene TRBJ1-2; D not certain. The CDR3 loop spans 12 amino acids. Germline CDR1 and CDR2: SGHAT and FQNNGV. With 0 bases removed from V and 8 bases from J, the gap between germline ends came to 7 bases. The DNA for the CDR3 is TGTGCCAGCAGCTTAGACCTCGGAGGCTACACCTTC. It is translated as CASSLDLGGYTF.

This clonotype was detected only a few times. V usage is TRBV7-2 and J usage is TRBJ2-5; 9 nucleotides line up with TRBD2. This CDR3 has 15 amino acids. Germline loops: CDR1 SGHTA, CDR2 FQGNSA. Trimming removed 5 bases from V and 7 bases from J; junction bases left unmatched: 11. CDR3 sequence (DNA): TGTGCCAGCAGCGTAGAGGGACTAGCCGGGGGGACCCAGTACTTC. Its translation: CASSVEGLAGGTQYF.

V usage is TRBV10-3 and J usage is TRBJ2-7, with TRBD1 matching over 7 bases. Germline CDR1 ENHRY, CDR2 SYGVKD. The CDR3 has 14 residues. V lost 4 bases and J lost 6; bases outside the gene matches: 9. CDR3 region: CAISAVKGAGEQYF. Here the CDR3 DNA reads TGTGCCATCAGTGCGGTCAAGGGGGCGGGCGAGCAGTACTTC.

The chain joins TRBV6-2 or TRBV6-3 to TRBJ1-1, with D maybe TRBD1 (5 bases). Trimming cost V 5 bases and J 0 bases, with 19 bases left between them. CDR1 MNHEY and CDR2 SVGEGT come from the germline V gene. CDR3 length: 17 amino acids. CDR3 residues: CASSPIKGEGMNTEAFF. Written as DNA, the CDR3 is TGTGCCAGCAGTCCCATTAAGGGTGAGGGGATGAACACTGAAGCTTTCTTT.

This sequence joins TRBV10-3 and TRBJ2-7, with D unclear. In germline, CDR1 is ENHRY, CDR2 SYGVKD. V lost 6 bases, J lost 4 bases, and 7 bases lay in between. The CDR3 extends over 11 amino acids. DNA of the CDR3: TGTGCCATCAGCCAGAATTACGAGCAGTACTTC. Amino acid sequence: CAISQNYEQYF.